Listed below are T cell receptor beta chains from one sample, sequenced in a study of cytomegalovirus exposure and HLA in healthy donors. The table came from immunoSEQ multiplex PCR; TCRdb's copy has only in-frame clones and leaves some out. The repertoire holds some 250,000 clones, with about 80% as singletons. Sample: PBMCs. The receptors shown here come from a woman aged 35 to 49 in good health and CMV-seropositive. The CDR3 runs from the conserved cysteine through the conserved F or W. The order of the fields is J gene, V gene, clone size, CDR3 protein. Expanded clones get a size class; other rows say once, few or many, or leave the size out.

J gene: TRBJ1-2; V gene: TRBV16; clone size: .; CDR3 protein: CASSQSPQDLFGYTF
J gene: TRBJ2-1; V gene: TRBV9; clone size: .; CDR3 protein: CASSVLSYNEQFF
J gene: TRBJ2-7; V gene: TRBV7-2; clone size: .; CDR3 protein: CASSLAWRDEQYF
J gene: TRBJ1-2; V gene: TRBV5-1; clone size: once; CDR3 protein: CASSPFEGQGQFYGYTF
J gene: TRBJ2-1; V gene: TRBV30; clone size: .; CDR3 protein: CAWSVQGTGTDEQFF
J gene: TRBJ1-3; V gene: TRBV10-3; clone size: .; CDR3 protein: CAISLAGNTIYF
J gene: TRBJ2-3; V gene: TRBV19; clone size: once; CDR3 protein: CASSISGRAGTDTQYF
J gene: TRBJ2-7; V gene: TRBV7-6; clone size: .; CDR3 protein: CASSPLGEAGSGIYEQYF
J gene: TRBJ2-2; V gene: TRBV6-5; clone size: .; CDR3 protein: CANSYSGGRVGELFF
J gene: TRBJ1-1; V gene: TRBV27; clone size: .; CDR3 protein: CASSLGAGGAEAFF
J gene: TRBJ1-5; V gene: TRBV30; clone size: .; CDR3 protein: CAWSLQGSQPQHF
J gene: TRBJ1-1; V gene: TRBV18; clone size: few; CDR3 protein: CASSPAGDTEAFF
J gene: TRBJ2-7; V gene: TRBV10-3; clone size: few; CDR3 protein: CAISVERGAYEQYF
J gene: TRBJ1-1; V gene: TRBV7-9; clone size: .; CDR3 protein: CASSLFSEAFF
J gene: TRBJ1-1; V gene: TRBV11-2; clone size: .; CDR3 protein: CAGSLTGGRQNTEAFF
J gene: TRBJ2-2; V gene: TRBV7-9; clone size: .; CDR3 protein: CSSYGGRGSDTGELFF
J gene: TRBJ2-3; V gene: TRBV7-2; clone size: .; CDR3 protein: CASSLVSGGADTQYF
J gene: TRBJ2-1; V gene: TRBV6-1; clone size: few; CDR3 protein: CASSEARTPLASSSYNEQFF
J gene: TRBJ2-3; V gene: TRBV9; clone size: .; CDR3 protein: CASSAGTNQDTQYF
J gene: TRBJ1-2; V gene: TRBV5-4; clone size: .; CDR3 protein: CASSVRGRANYGYTF
J gene: TRBJ2-1; V gene: TRBV19; clone size: .; CDR3 protein: CASSILAGTFSPYNEQFF
J gene: TRBJ2-3; V gene: TRBV10-1; clone size: once; CDR3 protein: CASSEGLADTQYF
J gene: TRBJ1-6; V gene: TRBV6-1; clone size: once; CDR3 protein: CASSELRGVGSPLHF
J gene: TRBJ2-7; V gene: TRBV6-1; clone size: .; CDR3 protein: CASNQGVNLHEQYF
J gene: TRBJ2-5; V gene: TRBV23-1; clone size: .; CDR3 protein: CASSQSTGQGETQYF
J gene: TRBJ2-3; V gene: TRBV7-3; clone size: .; CDR3 protein: CASSLSGTASTSTDTQYF
J gene: TRBJ1-2; V gene: TRBV5-6; clone size: .; CDR3 protein: CASSLVQGEGYTF
J gene: TRBJ2-2; V gene: TRBV4-3; clone size: .; CDR3 protein: CASSPTITSGGDTGELFF
J gene: TRBJ1-1; V gene: TRBV28; clone size: .; CDR3 protein: CASPSPGGTEAFF
J gene: TRBJ1-4; V gene: TRBV2; clone size: .; CDR3 protein: CASSVRRDNEKLFF
J gene: TRBJ2-2; V gene: TRBV6-5; clone size: .; CDR3 protein: CASSYRREFGGELFF
J gene: TRBJ1-4; V gene: TRBV18; clone size: once; CDR3 protein: CASSQDRDEKLFF
J gene: TRBJ1-5; V gene: TRBV19; clone size: .; CDR3 protein: CASSPGQPYSNQPQHF
J gene: TRBJ2-5; V gene: TRBV19; clone size: .; CDR3 protein: CASSIDRRGRGETQYF
J gene: TRBJ2-5; V gene: TRBV5-1; clone size: few; CDR3 protein: CASSPGGSQETQYF
J gene: TRBJ2-1; V gene: TRBV10-3; clone size: .; CDR3 protein: CAISDPGQRGYNEQFF
J gene: TRBJ1-1; V gene: TRBV6-4; clone size: once; CDR3 protein: CASMKTTGNTEAFF
J gene: TRBJ2-4; V gene: TRBV5-4; clone size: .; CDR3 protein: CASSLAENIQYF
J gene: TRBJ1-1; V gene: TRBV6-5; clone size: .; CDR3 protein: CASSYSGRATEAFF
J gene: TRBJ1-5; V gene: TRBV27; clone size: .; CDR3 protein: CASSLMGTGNQPQHF
J gene: TRBJ1-5; V gene: TRBV5-1; clone size: once; CDR3 protein: CASSLGTGSNQPQHF
J gene: TRBJ2-7; V gene: TRBV7-3; clone size: .; CDR3 protein: CASSPVAGGPYEQYF
J gene: .; V gene: TRBV18; clone size: few; CDR3 protein: CASSPDRAFYEQYF
J gene: TRBJ1-6; V gene: TRBV7-2; clone size: few; CDR3 protein: CASSSIGTGNSPLHF
J gene: TRBJ2-3; V gene: TRBV9; clone size: .; CDR3 protein: CASSGSSGSGDTQYF
J gene: TRBJ2-2; V gene: TRBV7-2; clone size: .; CDR3 protein: CASSAQGTGELFF
J gene: TRBJ1-1; V gene: TRBV5-1; clone size: .; CDR3 protein: CASSLVGRNTEAFF
J gene: TRBJ2-7; V gene: TRBV27; clone size: .; CDR3 protein: CASSLGSSGTPVEQYF
J gene: TRBJ1-4; V gene: TRBV4-1; clone size: .; CDR3 protein: CASSQDAIGVGTNEKLFF
J gene: TRBJ1-2; V gene: TRBV9; clone size: .; CDR3 protein: CASSALTGSGGYTF
J gene: TRBJ2-7; V gene: TRBV5-4; clone size: .; CDR3 protein: CASSLDTGTRANEQYF
J gene: TRBJ2-7; V gene: TRBV19; clone size: .; CDR3 protein: CASSMGRGLEQYF
J gene: TRBJ1-3; V gene: TRBV6-9; clone size: .; CDR3 protein: CASRAGTGTGNTIYF